Following are 6 T cell receptor beta chains from one sample sequenced in a study of cytomegalovirus exposure and HLA in healthy donors. The data were produced by immunoSEQ multiplex PCR, yet TCRdb's version contains in-frame clones alone and is incomplete. The repertoire includes roughly 100,000 clones, approximately 94% of them detected once, and approximately 0.91% sits in the top ten. Sequenced: PBMCs. Receptors originate from a woman between 18 and 29 years old in good health and CMV-seronegative.

The chain couples TRBV6-5 to TRBJ1-4; D is unclear. The CDR3 length is 12 residues. In germline, CDR1 is MNHEY, CDR2 SVGAGI. Trimming took 6 bases from V and 9 from J, leaving 11 bases between them. The CDR3 sequence: CASSPPSQKLFF. The CDR3 region has the DNA TGTGCCAGCAGCCCCCCTTCCCAAAAACTGTTTTTT.

The chain links TRBV5-1 to TRBJ2-1, with TRBD2 matching over 12 bases. V was pared by 4 bases and J by 0 bases, with 14 bases of the junction left unmatched. The CDR3 runs to 20 residues. Germline CDR1 is SGHRS and CDR2 is YFSETQ. The DNA of the CDR3 is TGCGCCAGCAGCGGACAACTAGCGGGGGGTCCTAAAAGCTCCTACAATGAGCAGTTCTTC. Its translation: CASSGQLAGGPKSSYNEQFF.

The J gene is TRBJ1-5, the V gene TRBV19, with D tentatively TRBD1 (5 bases). CDR3 length equals 16 residues. The germline CDR1 and CDR2 sequences are LNHDA and SQIVND (reference sequence). Trimming pared 5 bases from V and 6 bases from J, leaving 20 bases between. The DNA of the CDR3 is TGTGCCAGTAGTCTTGTCCAGGGTCGCCCTGGTCAGCCCCAGCATTTT. It specifies CASSLVQGRPGQPQHF.

The chain is built from TRBV4-1 and TRBJ2-7, with 10 bases that match TRBD1. This CDR3 spans 15 amino acids. J lost 7 bases, V lost 1 base, and 7 bases had no gene match. CDR1 is MGHRA and CDR2 is YSYEKL in the germline V gene. The CDR3 coding sequence is TGCGCCAGCAGCCAAGCTGGACAGGGGGTGGGGGAGCAGTACTTC. This encodes CASSQAGQGVGEQYF.

V and J are TRBV5-6 and TRBJ1-1, with 7 bases aligning to TRBD1. CDR1 is SGHDT and CDR2 is YYEEEE in the germline V gene. The CDR3 loop spans 15 amino acids. The trim removed 0 bases at V and 1 base at J, leaving 3 bases unmatched. This CDR3 is CASSLAGTANTEAFF. The CDR3 DNA follows: TGTGCCAGCAGCTTGGCCGGGACAGCGAACACTGAAGCTTTCTTT.

V gene TRBV21-1 combines with J gene TRBJ2-7; the table assigns TRBD1, which was not confirmed against the DNA. TRBV21-1 is annotated as a pseudogene. This CDR3 comprises 15 residues. The CDR3 nucleotides are TGTGCCAGCAGCACCAGACAGGATATCTCCTACGAGCAGTACTTC. The encoded protein is CASSTRQDISYEQYF.